Listed below are T cell receptor beta chains from one sample, sequenced in a study of T cell responses to AZD1222 COVID-19 vaccine. TCRdb keeps only in-frame clones here, not all; method: immunoSEQ multiplex PCR. The sample lists some 120,000 clones; 92% were seen once. The sequences come from peripheral blood, collected 28 days after the second AZD1222 dose. These receptors came from an adult who received the AZD1222 COVID-19 vaccine. CDR3s leave out the opening cysteine and the closing phenylalanine or tryptophan.

v_gene	j_gene	CDR3aa
TRBV6-1	TRBJ1-4	ASSEVGGVTNEKLF
TRBV21-1	TRBJ1-6	ASSKGLYGQGEVLANSPLH
TRBV9	TRBJ1-3	ASSVVPGQSGNTIY
TRBV28	TRBJ1-2	ASNQGGANYGYT
TRBV6-1	TRBJ2-2	ASSEGRLGRTGELF
TRBV29-1	TRBJ2-4	SVSDRGAKNIQY
TRBV4-2	TRBJ2-7	ASSQPGQYEQY
TRBV20-1	TRBJ1-1	SASGTAFRAEAF
TRBV20-1	TRBJ2-1	SASQAGGPNEQF
TRBV27	TRBJ2-3	ASSSLTGTSESTDTQY
TRBV7-8	TRBJ1-4	ASSPRATNEKLF
TRBV6-1	TRBJ1-4	ASSEAWQGVLSEKLF
TRBV7-9	TRBJ1-2	ASSLPQVWGVNYGYT
TRBV27	TRBJ2-1	ASRTPVVAGPYNEQF
TRBV12-3/TRBV12-4	TRBJ2-2	ASSYGTGELF
TRBV5-1	TRBJ1-1	ASSSTGGRNTEAF
TRBV3-1/TRBV3-2	TRBJ1-3	ASSPREEGAGNTIY
TRBV5-1	TRBJ1-2	ASSLESSNYGYT
TRBV7-8	TRBJ2-5	ASSLGALQGAGETQY
TRBV29-1	TRBJ2-1	SVEQGPRVLNEQF
TRBV11-2	TRBJ2-1	ASSLDQTSGSGNEQF
TRBV2	TRBJ2-4	ASSSGIVLAKNIQY
TRBV3-1/TRBV3-2	TRBJ2-3	ASSNTGGGQTDTQY
TRBV12-5	TRBJ2-3	ASGLGGYSGRNTDTQY
TRBV2	TRBJ2-1	ASTGAYNEQF
TRBV30	TRBJ1-1	AWTRGGTEAF
TRBV29-1	TRBJ1-1	SAQSGQSMNTEAF
TRBV27	TRBJ1-5	ASSLNSGGNQPQH
TRBV6-5	TRBJ1-1	ASRTLGGGIEAF
TRBV27	TRBJ2-1	ASGPLGNEQF
TRBV28	TRBJ1-4	ASSLWGTTNEKLF
TRBV30	TRBJ1-1	AWSPGTGNTEAF
TRBV10-1	TRBJ2-7	ASSEGGGPYEQY
TRBV5-4	TRBJ2-1	ASSRGLAGEPEQF
TRBV28	TRBJ1-2	AGFKGRGGYT
TRBV29-1	TRBJ1-1	SVEDQGTGAF
TRBV30	TRBJ2-5	AWGVGTLVVGTQY